This TCR beta chain is from a study of lung T cells in sarcoidosis with Löfgren's syndrome. Overall study results and limits: TRAV12-1 and TRBV2 were reportedly most expanded in Löfgren's patients.

From the reads, TCRdb called clonotypes with MiXCR, one entry per CDR3 protein. The sample consists of 450 to 550 distinct CDR3 sequences, approximately 32% of them appearing once. This clonotype rates as large. What it binds is not known. From germline, CDR1 is MNHNY and CDR2 SVGAGI (reference sequence). Deletions cut 2 bases from V and 0 bases from J, with 8 bases between. The CDR3 spans 14 residues. The sequenced sample consisted of CD4+ T cells from PBMCs. The sequence was obtained from a human donor with sarcoidosis (Löfgren's syndrome or another form), or a control subject (not recorded which). The rearrangement joins TRBV6-6 to TRBJ2-7; D perhaps matches TRBD1 (6 bases). CDR3 nucleotide sequence: TGTGCCAGCAGTTACCCGGACAGCTCCTACGAGCAGTACGTC. Translation: CASSYPDSSYEQYV.